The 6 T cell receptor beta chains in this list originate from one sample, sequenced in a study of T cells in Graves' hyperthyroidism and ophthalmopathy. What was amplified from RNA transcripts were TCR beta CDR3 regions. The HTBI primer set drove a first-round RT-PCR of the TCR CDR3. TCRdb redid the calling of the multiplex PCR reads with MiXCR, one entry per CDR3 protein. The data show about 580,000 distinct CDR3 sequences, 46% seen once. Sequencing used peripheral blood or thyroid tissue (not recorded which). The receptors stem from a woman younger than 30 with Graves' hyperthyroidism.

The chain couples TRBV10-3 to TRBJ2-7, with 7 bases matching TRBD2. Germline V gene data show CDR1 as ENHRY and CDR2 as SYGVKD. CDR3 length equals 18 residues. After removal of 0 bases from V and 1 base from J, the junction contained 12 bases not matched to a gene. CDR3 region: CAISESRGGGRGSYEQYF. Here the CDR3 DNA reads TGTGCCATCAGTGAGTCTCGTGGTGGCGGGAGAGGTTCCTACGAGCAGTACTTC.

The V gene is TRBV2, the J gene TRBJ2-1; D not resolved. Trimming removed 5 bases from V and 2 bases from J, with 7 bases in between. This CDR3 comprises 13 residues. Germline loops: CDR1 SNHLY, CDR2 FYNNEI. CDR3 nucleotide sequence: TGTGCCAGCAGTAGTACACCCTACAATGAGCAGTTCTTC. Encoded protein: CASSSTPYNEQFF. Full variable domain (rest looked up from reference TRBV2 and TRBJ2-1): EPEVTQTPSHQVTQMGQEVILRCVPISNHLYFYWYRQILGQKVEFLVSFYNNEISEKSEIFDDQFSVERPDGSNFTLKIRSTKLEDSAMYFCASSSTPYNEQFFGPGTRLTVL.

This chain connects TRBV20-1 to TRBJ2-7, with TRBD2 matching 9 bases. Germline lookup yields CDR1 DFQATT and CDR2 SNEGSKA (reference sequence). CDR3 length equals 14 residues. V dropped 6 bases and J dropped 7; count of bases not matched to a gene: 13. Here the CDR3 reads CSAEGGGRAAEQYF. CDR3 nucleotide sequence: TGCAGTGCCGAGGGAGGCGGGAGGGCCGCTGAGCAGTACTTC.

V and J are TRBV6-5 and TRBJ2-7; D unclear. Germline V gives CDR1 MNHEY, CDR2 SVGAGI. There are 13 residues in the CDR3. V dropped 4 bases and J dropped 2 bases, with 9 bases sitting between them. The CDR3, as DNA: TGTGCCAGCAGTTTTTCCACCACCTACGAGCAGTACTTC. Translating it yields CASSFSTTYEQYF.

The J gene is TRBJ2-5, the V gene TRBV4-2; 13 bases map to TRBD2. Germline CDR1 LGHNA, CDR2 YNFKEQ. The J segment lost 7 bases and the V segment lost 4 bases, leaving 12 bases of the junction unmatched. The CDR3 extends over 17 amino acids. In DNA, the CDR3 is TGTGCCAGCAGCCCCTACCGACTAGCGGGAGGAGAAGGGACCCAGTACTTC. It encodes CASSPYRLAGGEGTQYF.

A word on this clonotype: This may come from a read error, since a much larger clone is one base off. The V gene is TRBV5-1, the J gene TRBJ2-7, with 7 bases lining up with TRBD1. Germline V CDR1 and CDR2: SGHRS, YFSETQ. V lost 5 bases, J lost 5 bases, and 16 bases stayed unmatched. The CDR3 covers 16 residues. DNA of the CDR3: TGCGCCAGCAGATTAGGACGGGACAGCCGAGCCCACGAGCAGTACTTC. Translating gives CASRLGRDSRAHEQYF.